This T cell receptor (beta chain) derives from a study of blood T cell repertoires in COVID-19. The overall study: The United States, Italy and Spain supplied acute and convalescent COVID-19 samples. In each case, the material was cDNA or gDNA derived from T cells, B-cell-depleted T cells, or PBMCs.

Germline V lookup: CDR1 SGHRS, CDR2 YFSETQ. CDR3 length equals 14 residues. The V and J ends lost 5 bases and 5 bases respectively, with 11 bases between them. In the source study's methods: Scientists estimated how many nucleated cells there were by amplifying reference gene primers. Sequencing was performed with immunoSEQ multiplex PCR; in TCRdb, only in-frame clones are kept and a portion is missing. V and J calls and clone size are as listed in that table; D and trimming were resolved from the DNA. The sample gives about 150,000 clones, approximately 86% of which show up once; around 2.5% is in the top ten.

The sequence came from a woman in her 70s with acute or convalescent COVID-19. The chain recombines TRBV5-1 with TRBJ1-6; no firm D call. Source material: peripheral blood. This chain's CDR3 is CASRSFPDNSPLHF. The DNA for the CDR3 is TGCGCCAGCAGGTCGTTCCCCGATAATTCACCCCTCCACTTT. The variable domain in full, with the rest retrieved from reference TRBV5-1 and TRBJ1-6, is KAGVTQTPRYLIKTRGQQVTLSCSPISGHRSVSWYQQTPGQGLQFLFEYFSETQRNKGNFPGRFSGRQFSNSRSEMNVSTLELGDSALYLCASRSFPDNSPLHFGNGTRLTVT.